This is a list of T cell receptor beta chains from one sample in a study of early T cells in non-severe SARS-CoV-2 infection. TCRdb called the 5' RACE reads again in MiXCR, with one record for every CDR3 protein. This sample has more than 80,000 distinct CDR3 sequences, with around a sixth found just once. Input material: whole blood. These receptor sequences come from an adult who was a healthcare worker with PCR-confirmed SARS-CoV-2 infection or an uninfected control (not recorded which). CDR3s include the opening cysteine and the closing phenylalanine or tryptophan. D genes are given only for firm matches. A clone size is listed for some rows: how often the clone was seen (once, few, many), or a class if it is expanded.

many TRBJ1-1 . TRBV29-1 TGCAGCGTTGTATGGTACATGAACACTGAAGCTTTCTTT CSVVWYMNTEAFF
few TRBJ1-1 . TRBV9 TGTGCCAGCACCGGCCCCACGAACACTGAAGCTTTCTTT CASTGPTNTEAFF
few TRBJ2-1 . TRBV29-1 TGCAGCACCCTGGGGAACAATGAGCAGTTCTTC CSTLGNNEQFF
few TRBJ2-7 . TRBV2 TGTGCCAGCAGTAGGGACGGCTCCTACGAGCAGTACTTC CASSRDGSYEQYF
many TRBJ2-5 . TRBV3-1 TGTGCCAGCAGCCAAGATTGGCAGTCAGGGACCCAGTACTTC CASSQDWQSGTQYF
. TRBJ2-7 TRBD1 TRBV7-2 TGTGCCAGCAGCAAACCCCGGGACAGCTCCTACGAGCAGTACTTC CASSKPRDSSYEQYF
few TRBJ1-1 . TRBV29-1 TGCAGCGTTGAAGGTTTAAGGGGCACTGAAGCTTTCTTT CSVEGLRGTEAFF
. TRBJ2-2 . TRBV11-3 TGTGCCAGCAGCGATAGCGCGAACACCGGGGAGCTGTTTTTT CASSDSANTGELFF
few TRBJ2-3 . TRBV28 TGTGCCAGCAGTTTTGGGGGCGCAGATACGCAGTATTTT CASSFGGADTQYF
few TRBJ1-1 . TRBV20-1 TGCAGTGCTAGAGTTCTAAACACTGAAGCTTTCTTT CSARVLNTEAFF
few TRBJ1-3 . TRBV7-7 TGTGCCAGCAGCAAAGACAGGAGCTCTGGAAACACCATATATTTT CASSKDRSSGNTIYF
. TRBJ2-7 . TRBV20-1 TGCAGTGCTAGAATGGTACCTTCCTCCTACGAGCAGTACTTC CSARMVPSSYEQYF
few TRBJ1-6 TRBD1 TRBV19 TGTGCCAGTAGTTGGGGACAGGGTAATTCACCCCTCCACTTT CASSWGQGNSPLHF
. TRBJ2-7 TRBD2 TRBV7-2 TGTGCCAGCAGCTCCCGGCCTAGCGGGTACTCCTACGAGCAGTACTTC CASSSRPSGYSYEQYF
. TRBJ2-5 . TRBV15 TGTGCCACCAGCGTCGCAGGGGCCCCCTTCCAAGAGACCCAGTACTTC CATSVAGAPFQETQYF
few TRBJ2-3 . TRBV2 TGTGCCAGCAGATCGGGACTCCCTAGCACAGATACGCAGTATTTT CASRSGLPSTDTQYF
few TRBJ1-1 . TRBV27 TGTGCCAGCAGTTTACGGATAAGGACGGTGAACACTGAAGCTTTCTTT CASSLRIRTVNTEAFF
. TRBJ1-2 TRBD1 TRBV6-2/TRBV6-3 TGTGCCAGCAGTGCCATACAGGGGGCGATCGATGGCTACACCTTC CASSAIQGAIDGYTF
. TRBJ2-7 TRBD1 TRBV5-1 TGCGCCAGCAGTTTCACAGGGGGCTACGAGCAGTACTTC CASSFTGGYEQYF
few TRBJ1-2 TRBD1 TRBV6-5 TGTGCCAGCAGAGCGGACAGGGGGCCTAATGGCTACACCTTC CASRADRGPNGYTF
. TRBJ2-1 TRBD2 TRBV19 TGTGCCAGTAGTATAGGGGCTAGCGGGAGTTACGAGCAGTTCTTC CASSIGASGSYEQFF
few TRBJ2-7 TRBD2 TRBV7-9 TGTGCCAGCAGCTCCGGACTAGCGGGAGTATACGAGCAGTACTTC CASSSGLAGVYEQYF
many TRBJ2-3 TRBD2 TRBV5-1 TGCGCCAGCAGCTTGACTAGCGGCACAGATACGCAGTATTTT CASSLTSGTDTQYF
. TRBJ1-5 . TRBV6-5 TGTGCCAGCAGTTACTCGTATGGAAGTCAGCCCCAGCATTTT CASSYSYGSQPQHF
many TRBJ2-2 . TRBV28 TGTGCCAGCAGGCTCCGGGCCCCAGCCTCCATCGGGGAGCTGTTTTTT CASRLRAPASIGELFF
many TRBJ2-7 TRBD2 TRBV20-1 TGCAGTGTTGGGAGGGGTAGCTCCTACGAGCAGTACTTC CSVGRGSSYEQYF
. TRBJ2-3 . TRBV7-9 TGTGCCAGCAGCTTAGGGGGCGCCGGAGATACGCAGTATTTT CASSLGGAGDTQYF
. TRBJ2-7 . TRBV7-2 TGTGCCAGCAGCCCCTCCCGCGGGATAAGCTACGAGCAGTACTTC CASSPSRGISYEQYF
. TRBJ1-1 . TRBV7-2 TGTGCCAGCAGCACACAGGGAGCAGGGGTCACTGAAGCTTTCTTT CASSTQGAGVTEAFF
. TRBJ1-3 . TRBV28 TGTGCCAGCAGCGACAGACTCTGGGGAAACACCATATATTTT CASSDRLWGNTIYF
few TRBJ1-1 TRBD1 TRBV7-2 TGTGCCAGCAGCTTGAGACAGGGGAGCGCTGAAGCTTTCTTT CASSLRQGSAEAFF
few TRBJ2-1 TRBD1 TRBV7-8 TGTGCCAGCAGCTCTGGACAGGGTTATGTCAATGAGCAGTTCTTC CASSSGQGYVNEQFF
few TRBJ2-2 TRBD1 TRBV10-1 TGCGCCAGCAGTGAAACTCTGGACAGGCACACCGGGGACCTGTTTTTT CASSETLDRHTGDLFF
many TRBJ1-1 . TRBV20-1 TGCAGTGCTAGAGTTCGGACCATGAACACTGAAGCTTTCTTT CSARVRTMNTEAFF
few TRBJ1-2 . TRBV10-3 TGTGCCATCAGTGAGTCCGGAGGGGGTGGCTACACCTTC CAISESGGGGYTF
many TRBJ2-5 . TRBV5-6 TGTGCCAGCAGCGAAGATACGGAGACCCAGTACTTC CASSEDTETQYF
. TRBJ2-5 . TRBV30 TGTGCCTGGAGTGGACGGGGTCAAGAGACCCAGTACTTC CAWSGRGQETQYF
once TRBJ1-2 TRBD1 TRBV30 TGTGCCTGGAGCGAACAGGGGGCAGGTTATGGCTACACCTTC CAWSEQGAGYGYTF
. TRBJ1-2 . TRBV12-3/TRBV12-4 TGTGCCAGCAGTTTGATCATAGGCCCCGAGGCCGCTAACTATGGCTACACCTTC CASSLIIGPEAANYGYTF
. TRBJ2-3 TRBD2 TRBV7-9 TGTGCCAGCAGCTCCGGGACTAGCGATTATACGCAGTATTTT CASSSGTSDYTQYF
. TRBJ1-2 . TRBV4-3 TGCGCCAGCAGCCAAAGTTTGGGACTCGGAGACTACACCTTC CASSQSLGLGDYTF
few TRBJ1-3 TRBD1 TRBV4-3 TGCGCCAGCAGCCAAAAACTCCTCCAGGACAGGGTTGTTGGAAACACCATATATTTT CASSQKLLQDRVVGNTIYF
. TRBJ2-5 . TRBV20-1 TGCAGTGCTTGTGCATCCGGGGGCCAAGAGACCCAGTACTTC CSACASGGQETQYF
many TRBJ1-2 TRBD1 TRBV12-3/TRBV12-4 TGTGCCAGCAAAAACTCGACAGGGGGCGACCACTATGGCTACACCTTC CASKNSTGGDHYGYTF
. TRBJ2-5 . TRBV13 TGTGCCAGCAGCCCGAGTAAGTCGGGCTGGGAGACCCAGTACTTC CASSPSKSGWETQYF
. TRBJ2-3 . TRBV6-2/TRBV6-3 TGTGCCAGCAGCTACCAGGGGGGCGGAGCAGATACGCAGTATTTT CASSYQGGGADTQYF
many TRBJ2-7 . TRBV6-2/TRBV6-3 TGTGCCAGCAGTCCCCATGGAACTGACAAAACCTACGAGCAGTACTTC CASSPHGTDKTYEQYF
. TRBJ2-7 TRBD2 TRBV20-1 TGCAGTGCTAGAGATCGACTAGCGGGATCCGAGCAGTACTTC CSARDRLAGSEQYF
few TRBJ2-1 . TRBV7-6 TGTGCCAGCAGCTTAGAGGCGGACAGCTCCTACAATGAGCAGTTCTTC CASSLEADSSYNEQFF
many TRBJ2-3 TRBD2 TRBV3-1 TGTGCCAGCAGCCAATCCGGACTAGCGGGGGCGGATACGCAGTATTTT CASSQSGLAGADTQYF
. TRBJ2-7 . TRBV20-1 TGCAGTGCTAGACGAGAGTACGAGCAGTACTTC CSARREYEQYF
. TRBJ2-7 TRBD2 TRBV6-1 TGTGCCAGCAGTGCGGGACTAGCGGTCTACGAGCAGTACTTC CASSAGLAVYEQYF
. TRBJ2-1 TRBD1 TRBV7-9 TGTGCCAGCAGCTGGGACGCTGACAGGGCAAGGAGGAATGAGCAGTTCTTC CASSWDADRARRNEQFF
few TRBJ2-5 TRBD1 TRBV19 TGTGCCAGTAGTATGGACAGGGTGACGGCGACCCAGTACTTC CASSMDRVTATQYF